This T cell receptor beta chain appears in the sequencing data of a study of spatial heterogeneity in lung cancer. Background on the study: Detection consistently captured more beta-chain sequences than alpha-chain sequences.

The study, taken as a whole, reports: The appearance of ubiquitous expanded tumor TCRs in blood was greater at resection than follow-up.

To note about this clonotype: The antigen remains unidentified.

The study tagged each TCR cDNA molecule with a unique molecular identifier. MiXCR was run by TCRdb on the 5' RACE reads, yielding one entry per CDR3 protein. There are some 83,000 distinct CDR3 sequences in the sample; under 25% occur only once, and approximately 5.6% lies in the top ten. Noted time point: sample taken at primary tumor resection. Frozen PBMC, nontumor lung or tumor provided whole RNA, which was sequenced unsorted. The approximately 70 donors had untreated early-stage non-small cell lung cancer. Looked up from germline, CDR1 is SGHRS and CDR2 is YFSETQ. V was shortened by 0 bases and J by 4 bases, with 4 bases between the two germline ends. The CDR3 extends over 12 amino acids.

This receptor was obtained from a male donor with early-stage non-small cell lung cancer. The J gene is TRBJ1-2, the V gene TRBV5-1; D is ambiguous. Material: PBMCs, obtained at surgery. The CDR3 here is CASSLATYGYTF. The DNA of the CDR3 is TGCGCCAGCAGCTTGGCTACCTATGGCTACACCTTC.